This T cell receptor (beta chain) comes out of a study of blood T cell repertoires in COVID-19. Study details: COVID-19 samples from acute and convalescent phases originated in the United States, Italy and Spain. PBMCs, B-cell-depleted T cells, or T cells provided the cDNA or gDNA that made up the material.

The length of the CDR3 is 13 residues. With 0 bases removed from V and 9 bases from J, the gap between germline ends came to 9 bases. Germline CDR1 SGHNT, CDR2 YENEEA. Per the original data handling: Researchers report that nucleated cell counts were estimated from reference gene primer amplification. Repertoires were generated with immunoSEQ multiplex PCR, while TCRdb's copy carries only in-frame clones and drops some. For V, J and clone size, that table is used; D and trimming come from the DNA. The sample contains 35,000 to 50,000 clones, approximately 88% of which appear only once. V usage is TRBV11-3 and J usage is TRBJ2-1; D is undetermined. This receptor was taken from a human donor in a cohort sampled during active COVID-19. The sequenced sample consisted of peripheral blood. This chain's CDR3 is CASSLESGSEQFF. CDR3 DNA: TGTGCCAGCAGCTTAGAGTCAGGCAGTGAGCAGTTCTTC. The complete variable domain, with remaining parts taken from reference TRBV11-3 and TRBJ2-1, reads EAGVVQSPRYKIIEKKQPVAFWCNPISGHNTLYWYLQNLGQGPELLIRYENEEAVDDSQLPKDRFSAERLKGVDSTLKIQPAELGDSAVYLCASSLESGSEQFFGPGTRLTVL.